Each of the 13 T cell receptor beta chains below was sequenced from the same sample in a study of shared clonotypes between healthy human individuals. Clones were read by immunoSEQ multiplex PCR, and TCRdb kept only the in-frame ones, dropping some. The sample lists approximately 2,300,000 clones; around 92% were seen once. The sample was naive CD4+ T cells from PBMCs. Subset denoted: CD45RA+ positively selected. These receptors came from a man aged 18 to 29 in good health. Some clones in this sample may be carry-over from other donors' samples.

The rearrangement joins TRBV11-3 to TRBJ2-7; unclear D gene. With 1 base removed from V and 6 bases from J, the gap between germline ends came to 10 bases. CDR1 and CDR2 from the germline V gene are SGHNT and YENEEA. The CDR3 has 13 amino acids. The CDR3 region has the DNA TGTGCCAGCAGCTTAGTAGGTGGGTTCGAGCAGTACTTC. Residues: CASSLVGGFEQYF.

V and J are TRBV7-8 and TRBJ1-2; TRBD1 aligns across 7 bases. The CDR3 has 17 residues. Germline-derived CDR1 and CDR2 are SGHVS and FQNEAQ. V lost 1 base, J lost 0 bases, and 8 bases stayed unmatched. DNA for the CDR3: TGTGCCAGCAGCTTAGGGCCCCTAGACAGGGCTAACTATGGCTACACCTTC. It specifies CASSLGPLDRANYGYTF.

This CDR3 is CASSPQGISSYNEQFF. The DNA for the CDR3 is TGTGCCAGCAGCCCCCAGGGCATAAGCTCCTACAATGAGCAGTTCTTC. The chain couples TRBV9 to TRBJ2-1; tentatively, D is TRBD1 (5 bases). V shed 4 bases and J shed 0 bases, with 14 bases lying between them. Germline V gene lookup returns CDR1 SGDLS and CDR2 YYNGEE. The CDR3 loop spans 16 amino acids.

The chain joins TRBV6-5 to TRBJ1-5; D gene unclear. V lost 6 bases and J 4 bases, leaving 13 bases between the germline ends. CDR3 length: 14 amino acids. Germline V gene data show CDR1 as MNHEY and CDR2 as SVGAGI. The CDR3 region is CASSPGRSNQPQHF. The CDR3 DNA is TGTGCCAGCAGCCCAGGAAGGAGTAATCAGCCCCAGCATTTT.

Comment on this clone: Other DNA sequences of this sample code for an identical CDR3. J is TRBJ2-4 and V is TRBV29-1; D not certain. From germline, CDR1 is SQVTM and CDR2 ANQGSEA. The CDR3 has 14 amino acids. V was clipped by 4 bases and J by 0 bases, with 10 bases between them. In nucleotides, the CDR3 is TGCAGCGTTGTAGGATTGCTAGCCAAAAACATTCAGTACTTC. Its protein product is CSVVGLLAKNIQYF.

The chain has TRBV15 and TRBJ1-4; possibly TRBD1 for D (6 bases). The CDR3 sequence is 16 residues long. The V end was cut by 4 bases, the J end by 7 bases, with 19 bases between. Germline-derived CDR1 and CDR2 are LNHNV and YYDKDF (reference sequence). CDR3 nucleotide sequence: TGTGCCACCAGCACAGGACAGCCCGAGATGGGTGAAAAACTGTTTTTT. It translates to CATSTGQPEMGEKLFF.

This clone has just one count. The chain recombines TRBV2 with TRBJ1-4; 9 nucleotides agree with TRBD1. V lost 6 bases to trimming and J lost 7 bases; unmatched junction nucleotides: 9. The CDR3 covers 15 residues. Germline values: CDR1 SNHLY, CDR2 FYNNEI. The CDR3 DNA follows: TGTGCCAGCAGGGAATCGACAGGGGGGAGTGAAAAACTGTTTTTT. Amino acid sequence: CASRESTGGSEKLFF.

The chain links TRBV18 to TRBJ2-1, with 8 bases aligning to TRBD2. Germline CDR1 KGHSH, CDR2 LQKENI. The V and J ends lost 10 bases and 4 bases, in that order; junction bases with no gene match: 6. The CDR3 spans 13 residues. This chain's CDR3 is CATAGGRYNEQFF. In nucleotides, the CDR3 is TGTGCCACCGCGGGAGGCAGGTACAATGAGCAGTTCTTC.

The V gene is TRBV6-6, the J gene TRBJ1-2; D is uncertain. V was pared by 7 bases and J by 7 bases, with 16 bases between. The germline V gene encodes CDR1 MNHNY and CDR2 SVGAGI (reference sequence). The CDR3 is made up of 13 amino acids. The CDR3 spells CASITPGEVGYTF. The CDR3 bases are TGTGCCAGCATTACCCCCGGGGAGGTTGGCTACACCTTC.

The chain is built from TRBV5-4 and TRBJ2-7; 8 bases align to TRBD2. V gave up 4 bases and J gave up 3 bases; unmatched junction bases: 3. The CDR3 length is 13 residues. CDR1 and CDR2 (germline): SGHNT, YYREEE (reference sequence). DNA of the CDR3: TGTGCCAGCAGCCCGGGACTAGTCTACGAGCAGTACTTC. It specifies CASSPGLVYEQYF.

V is TRBV4-3 and J is TRBJ2-3; TRBD2 agrees at 11 bases. Germline values: CDR1 LGHNA, CDR2 YSLEER. This CDR3 spans 19 amino acids. V shed 0 bases and J 2 bases; nucleotides not matched to a gene: 10. For the CDR3, the DNA is TGCGCCAGCAGCCAAGATCCTAGCGGGAGGCCGAATCCCACAGATACGCAGTATTTT. Translated, it gives CASSQDPSGRPNPTDTQYF.

Comment on this clone: The same CDR3 also results from other DNA sequences found in this sample. The gene calls are TRBV5-1 and TRBJ1-3; D not resolved. The length of the CDR3 is 14 residues. V was shortened by 1 base and J by 0 bases, with 5 bases between the two germline ends. Germline V gene data show CDR1 as SGHRS and CDR2 as YFSETQ. The CDR3 loop is CASSLTDSGNTIYF. The CDR3, as DNA: TGCGCCAGCAGCTTGACAGACTCTGGAAACACCATATATTTT.

CDR3 DNA: TGTGCCAGCAGCTTATGGCTAGGGCCCTCCGGGGGCGAGCAGTACTTC. This sequence encodes CASSLWLGPSGGEQYF. The V gene is TRBV7-2, the J gene TRBJ2-7; tentative D call: TRBD2 (6 bases). The germline V gene encodes CDR1 SGHTA and CDR2 FQGNSA. V was clipped by 2 bases and J by 6 bases, with 20 bases between them. This CDR3 region has 16 residues.